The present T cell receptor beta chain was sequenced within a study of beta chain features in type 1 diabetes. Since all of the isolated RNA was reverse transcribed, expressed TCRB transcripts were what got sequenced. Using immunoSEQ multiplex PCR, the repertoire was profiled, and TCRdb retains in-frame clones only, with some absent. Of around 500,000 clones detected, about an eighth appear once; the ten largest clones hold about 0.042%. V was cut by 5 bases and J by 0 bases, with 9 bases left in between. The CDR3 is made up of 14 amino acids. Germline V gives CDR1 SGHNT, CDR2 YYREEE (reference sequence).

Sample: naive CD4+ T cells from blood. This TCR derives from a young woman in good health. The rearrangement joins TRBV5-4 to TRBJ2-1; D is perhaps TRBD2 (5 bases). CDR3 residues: CASRRASSYNEQFF. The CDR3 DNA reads TGTGCCAGCAGGCGGGCGAGCTCCTACAATGAGCAGTTCTTC.